The 5 T cell receptor beta chains listed next were all sequenced from one sample in a study of shared clonotypes between healthy human individuals. TCRdb keeps only in-frame clones here, not all; method: immunoSEQ multiplex PCR. Among over 1.5 million clones, 95% to 99% were seen once, and the ten largest hold around 0.47%. What was sequenced was naive CD4+ T cells sorted from blood. Stated subset: CD45RA+ positively selected. These receptors were collected from a young man in good health.

CDR3 bases: TGCGCCAGCAGCTTGGGACCGGGACAGGGCCAGCCCCAGCATTTT. Translation: CASSLGPGQGQPQHF. V usage is TRBV5-1 and J usage is TRBJ1-5, with 9 nucleotides matching TRBD1. Germline V CDR1 and CDR2: SGHRS, YFSETQ. The CDR3 is made up of 15 amino acids. The ends lost 0 bases at V and 7 bases at J; junction bases unmatched: 5. The whole variable domain, remainder taken from reference TRBV5-1 and TRBJ1-5, is KAGVTQTPRYLIKTRGQQVTLSCSPISGHRSVSWYQQTPGQGLQFLFEYFSETQRNKGNFPGRFSGRQFSNSRSEMNVSTLELGDSALYLCASSLGPGQGQPQHFGDGTRLSIL.

This chain connects TRBV6-5 to TRBJ2-6; perhaps D is TRBD1 or TRBD2 (6 bases each). The V and J ends lost 10 bases and 3 bases respectively, with 10 bases between them. There are 13 residues in the CDR3. Germline V CDR1 and CDR2: MNHEY, SVGAGI. The CDR3 DNA follows: TGTGCCACGGGGGCTGGTGGGGCCAACGTCCTGACTTTC. Translated: CATGAGGANVLTF.

Comments on this clone: Within the sample, other DNA sequences also encode this same CDR3. V is TRBV5-1 and J is TRBJ2-7, with no clear D. CDR3 length: 14 residues. Germline CDR1 reads SGHRS; CDR2 reads YFSETQ. V shed 2 bases and J shed 0 bases, with 9 bases lying between them. The CDR3 loop is CASSLQGPSYEQYF. DNA for the CDR3: TGCGCCAGCAGCTTACAAGGCCCCTCCTACGAGCAGTACTTC.

The rearrangement uses TRBV5-1 and TRBJ2-7; possibly TRBD1 or TRBD2 for D (6 bases each). Germline values: CDR1 SGHRS, CDR2 YFSETQ. V was pared by 3 bases and J by 3 bases, with 28 bases between. There are 19 residues in the CDR3. The CDR3: CASSSGVGSSEGGNYEQYF. In DNA form, the CDR3 reads TGCGCCAGCAGCTCCGGGGTTGGGTCCTCCGAGGGGGGAAACTACGAGCAGTACTTC.

The chain combines TRBV5-1 with TRBJ1-4; D ambiguous. Per germline, CDR1 SGHRS and CDR2 YFSETQ. V was trimmed by 3 bases and J by 8 bases, leaving 8 bases between them. The CDR3 is 12 residues long. DNA for the CDR3: TGCGCCAGCAGCTCGGCGGGGGAAAAACTGTTTTTT. Translation gives CASSSAGEKLFF.